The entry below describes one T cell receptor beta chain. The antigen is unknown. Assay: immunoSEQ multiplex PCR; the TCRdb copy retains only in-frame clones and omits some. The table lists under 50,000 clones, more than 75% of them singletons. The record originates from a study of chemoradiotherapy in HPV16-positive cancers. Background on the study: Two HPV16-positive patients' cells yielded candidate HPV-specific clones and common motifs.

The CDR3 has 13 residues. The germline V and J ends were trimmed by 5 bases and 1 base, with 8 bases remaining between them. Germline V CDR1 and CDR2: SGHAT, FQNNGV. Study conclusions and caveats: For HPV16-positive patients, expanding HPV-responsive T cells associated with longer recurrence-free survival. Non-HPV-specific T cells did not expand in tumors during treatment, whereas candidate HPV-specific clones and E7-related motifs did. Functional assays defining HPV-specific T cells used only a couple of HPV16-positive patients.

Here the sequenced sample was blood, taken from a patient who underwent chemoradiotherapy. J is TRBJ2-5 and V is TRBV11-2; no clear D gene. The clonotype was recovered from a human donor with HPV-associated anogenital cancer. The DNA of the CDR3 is TGTGCCAGCAGCCCGCGGTCCCAAGAGACCCAGTACTTC. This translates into CASSPRSQETQYF.